The 24 T cell receptor beta chains reported below all come from one sample, sequenced in a study of cytomegalovirus exposure and HLA in healthy donors. 13 Jbeta primers and 60 Vbeta primers were used for the PCR. Measured with immunoSEQ multiplex PCR; TCRdb has only the in-frame clones, and not every one. The profile covers about 160,000 clones, with about three quarters appearing a single time and more than 1.1% taken by the ten largest. Sequencing was done on a sample of PBMCs. The receptors here all came from a woman aged 25 to 39 in good health and CMV-seronegative.

This clone has more than one count but fewer than ten. V and J are TRBV7-9 and TRBJ1-2; D gene ambiguous. Germline CDR1 and CDR2: SEHNR and FQNEAQ (reference sequence). The germline V and J ends were trimmed by 4 bases and 5 bases, with 17 bases remaining between them. The CDR3 consists of 15 residues. The CDR3 bases are TGTGCCAGCAGCTCCCCAACAGTTCCTCCTTATGGCTACACCTTC. Protein product: CASSSPTVPPYGYTF.

CDR3 loop: CAWSTEGVQPQHF. Here the CDR3 DNA reads TGTGCCTGGAGTACCGAAGGGGTTCAGCCCCAGCATTTT. The chain employs TRBV30 and TRBJ1-5; possible D gene TRBD1, 5 bases. Trimming removed 2 bases at V and 6 bases at J, with 11 bases between. The CDR3 is made up of 13 amino acids. Germline V gene lookup returns CDR1 GTSNPN and CDR2 SVGIG (reference sequence).

The rearrangement uses TRBV7-9 and TRBJ1-6; 10 bases align to TRBD1. V lost 4 bases to trimming and J lost 10 bases; unmatched junction nucleotides: 16. The germline CDR1 and CDR2 sequences are SEHNR and FQNEAQ (reference sequence). This CDR3 contains 18 residues. The DNA of the CDR3 is TGTGCCAGCAGCTCCGTCCCGGGACAGGGGTACCGGGGCTCACCCCTCCACTTT. Translated, it gives CASSSVPGQGYRGSPLHF.

This chain uses TRBV2 with TRBJ2-3; 12 nucleotides align to TRBD2. Germline V lookup: CDR1 SNHLY, CDR2 FYNNEI. The CDR3 loop spans 15 amino acids. The V segment lost 3 bases and the J segment 7 bases; nucleotides outside the gene matches: 5. CDR3 coding DNA: TGTGCCAGCAGTGAGAGACTAGCGGGGGCCCATACGCAGTATTTT. It encodes CASSERLAGAHTQYF.

The rearrangement joins TRBV19 to TRBJ2-3; 7 bases line up with TRBD2. The CDR3 covers 18 residues. Germline lookup yields CDR1 LNHDA and CDR2 SQIVND (reference sequence). The junction had 12 bases not matched to a gene; V was cut back by 3 bases and J by 0 bases. In DNA, the CDR3 is TGTGCCAGTAGTATCTGGGGGGGACTATCGTCTAGCACAGATACGCAGTATTTT. Translating gives CASSIWGGLSSSTDTQYF. Full variable domain (remainder filled in from reference TRBV19 and TRBJ2-3): DGGITQSPKYLFRKEGQNVTLSCEQNLNHDAMYWYRQDPGQGLRLIYYSQIVNDFQKGDIAEGYSVSREKKESFPLTVTSAQKNPTAFYLCASSIWGGLSSSTDTQYFGPGTRLTVL.

The chain links TRBV9 to TRBJ1-2; tentative D call: TRBD1 (5 bases). V lost 8 bases to trimming and J lost 6 bases, with 11 bases between them. The V gene's germline CDR1 is SGDLS and CDR2 YYNGEE. This CDR3 has 11 amino acids. The CDR3 region has the DNA TGTGCCAGACCCCCCAGGGATGGCTACACCTTC. Protein: CARPPRDGYTF.

This clone has only one observation. The rearrangement uses TRBV5-4 and TRBJ1-2, with D perhaps matching TRBD1 (5 bases). CDR1 is SGHNT, CDR2 YYREEE, per germline (reference sequence). Trimming took off 2 bases at V and 4 bases at J, with 12 bases between the two ends. The length of the CDR3 is 14 residues. CDR3 loop: CASSFLQGGYGYTF. The DNA for the CDR3 is TGTGCCAGCAGCTTTTTGCAGGGAGGCTATGGCTACACCTTC.

This chain joins TRBV28 and TRBJ1-2; weak D call: TRBD1 (5 bases). The germline CDR1 and CDR2 sequences are MDHEN and SYDVKM. V was shortened by 0 bases and J by 8 bases, with 16 bases between the two germline ends. The length of the CDR3 is 15 residues. The CDR3 nucleotides read TGTGCCAGCAGTTTATGGGGGCAGCGCATAGGCGGCTACACCTTC. As protein: CASSLWGQRIGGYTF.

V is TRBV7-9 and J is TRBJ2-3; 12 nucleotides line up with TRBD2. There are 15 residues in the CDR3. CDR1 and CDR2 (germline): SEHNR, FQNEAQ (reference sequence). Trimming cost V 6 bases and J 6 bases; bases outside gene matches: 7. For the CDR3, the DNA is TGTGCCAGCAGTCCGACTAGCGGGGGAAGGGATACGCAGTATTTT. As protein: CASSPTSGGRDTQYF.

V usage is TRBV7-2 and J usage is TRBJ1-5; D is uncertain. In germline, CDR1 is SGHTA, CDR2 FQGNSA. The CDR3 extends over 12 amino acids. The V and J ends lost 3 bases and 7 bases respectively, with 7 bases between them. CDR3 bases: TGTGCCAGCAGCTTCAGTACCCAGCCCCAGCATTTT. Encoded protein: CASSFSTQPQHF. The variable domain in full, completed from reference TRBV7-2 and TRBJ1-5, reads GAGVSQSPSNKVTEKGKDVELRCDPISGHTALYWYRQSLGQGLEFLIYFQGNSAPDKSGLPSDRFSAERTGGSVSTLTIQRTQQEDSAVYLCASSFSTQPQHFGDGTRLSIL.

This clone appeared once. The chain couples TRBV29-1 to TRBJ2-7; no clear D gene. Germline loops: CDR1 SQVTM, CDR2 ANQGSEA. Trimming took 5 bases from V and 0 from J, leaving 11 bases between them. The CDR3 spans 13 residues. The DNA of the CDR3 is TGCAGCGTTATGGCCCCTAGCTCCTACGAGCAGTACTTC. It codes for CSVMAPSSYEQYF.

This chain joins TRBV4-1 and TRBJ2-7; possibly TRBD2 for D (7 bases). Germline lookup yields CDR1 MGHRA and CDR2 YSYEKL. V shed 1 base and J shed 13 bases, with 11 bases lying between them. CDR3 size: 11 residues. CDR3: CASSQGGGLYF. Here the CDR3 DNA reads TGCGCCAGCAGCCAAGGGGGGGGGCTATACTTC.

Concerning this clone: Distinct nucleotide sequences in the sample also encode this CDR3. The chain links TRBV30 to TRBJ1-1; D is unclear. Germline values: CDR1 GTSNPN, CDR2 SVGIG (reference sequence). V was clipped by 0 bases and J by 1 base, with 6 bases between them. CDR3 size: 13 residues. CDR3 sequence reads: CAWSVGGNTEAFF. CDR3 DNA sequence: TGTGCCTGGAGTGTAGGCGGGAACACTGAAGCTTTCTTT.

This chain links TRBV30 with TRBJ1-2; 9 bases are a match to TRBD1. The CDR3 is 15 residues long. Looked up from germline, CDR1 is GTSNPN and CDR2 is SVGIG (reference sequence). Losses at the gene ends were 2 bases for V and 8 bases for J; bases not matched to a gene: 12. The CDR3 coding sequence is TGTGCCTGGAGTAGGGGGACAGGGAAAACTCAGGGCTACACCTTC. Amino acid sequence: CAWSRGTGKTQGYTF. The full variable domain, in which reference TRBV30 and TRBJ1-2 provide the parts outside the CDR3, is SQTIHQWPATLVQPVGSPLSLECTVEGTSNPNLYWYRQAAGRGLQLLFYSVGIGQISSEVPQNLSASRPQDRQFILSSKKLLLSDSGFYLCAWSRGTGKTQGYTFGSGTRLTVV.

This sequence joins TRBV13 and TRBJ2-5; possibly TRBD1 for D (5 bases). The length of the CDR3 is 12 residues. Trimming shortened V by 3 bases and J by 4 bases, and 6 bases separated the two germline ends. The germline CDR1 and CDR2 sequences are PRHDT and FYEKMQ (reference sequence). The CDR3 DNA sequence: TGTGCCAGCAGCTTTCAGGGAGAGACCCAGTACTTC. This sequence encodes CASSFQGETQYF. Full variable domain (missing parts from reference TRBV13 and TRBJ2-5): AAGVIQSPRHLIKEKRETATLKCYPIPRHDTVYWYQQGPGQDPQFLISFYEKMQSDKGSIPDRFSAQQFSDYHSELNMSSLELGDSALYFCASSFQGETQYFGPGTRLLVL.

The genes are TRBV27 and TRBJ2-1, with TRBD1 as a possible D gene (5 bases). Trimming took off 6 bases at V and 3 bases at J, with 12 bases between the two ends. In germline, CDR1 is MNHEY, CDR2 SMNVEV (reference sequence). The CDR3 is 14 residues long. Here the CDR3 DNA reads TGTGCCAGCAGCCCCGTAGACAGCTACAATGAGCAGTTCTTC. Translating gives CASSPVDSYNEQFF.

The chain couples TRBV2 to TRBJ2-5; TRBD1 aligns across 9 bases. The V gene's germline CDR1 is SNHLY and CDR2 FYNNEI. This CDR3 is built from 12 residues. Trimming at V came to 9 bases and at J to 5 bases, leaving 4 bases not matched to a gene. DNA of the CDR3: TGTGCCAGTACCGGGACAGGGGAGACCCAGTACTTC. The encoded protein is CASTGTGETQYF.

This clone was recorded a few times. This chain uses TRBV28 with TRBJ1-2, with D possibly matching TRBD1 (5 bases). There are 14 residues in the CDR3. Trimming removed 1 base at V and 4 bases at J, with 10 bases between. Germline V gene data show CDR1 as MDHEN and CDR2 as SYDVKM. The CDR3 nucleotides are TGTGCCAGCAGTTTATTCGGGGGGGGCTATGGCTACACCTTC. Its protein is CASSLFGGGYGYTF.

The chain uses TRBV2 and TRBJ1-2; 8 bases agree with TRBD1. Per germline, CDR1 SNHLY and CDR2 FYNNEI. Trimming took 5 bases from V and 11 from J; bases not matched to a gene: 4. This CDR3 has 11 amino acids. DNA for the CDR3: TGTGCCAGCAGTCCACAGGGGGAGTACACCTTC. This encodes CASSPQGEYTF.

Only one count was recorded for this clone. The chain carries TRBV2 and TRBJ2-1; TRBD2 might be the D (6 bases). CDR3 length equals 13 residues. V was shortened by 4 bases and J by 4 bases, with 8 bases between the two germline ends. The germline CDR1 and CDR2 sequences are SNHLY and FYNNEI. CDR3 amino acids: CASSGGVYNEQFF. The CDR3 region has the DNA TGTGCCAGCAGTGGGGGGGTTTACAATGAGCAGTTCTTC.

The chain combines TRBV5-1 with TRBJ2-3; D perhaps matches TRBD1 (6 bases). V lost 0 bases and J lost 4, with 9 bases in between. The CDR3 totals 14 residues. The V gene's germline CDR1 is SGHRS and CDR2 YFSETQ. CDR3 residues: CASSLEGVSDTQYF. The CDR3 coding sequence is TGCGCCAGCAGCTTGGAGGGGGTTTCAGATACGCAGTATTTT.

The chain has TRBV10-3 and TRBJ2-3; D perhaps matches TRBD1 (7 bases). The germline V gene encodes CDR1 ENHRY and CDR2 SYGVKD. This CDR3 spans 15 amino acids. The V end was cut by 2 bases, the J end by 1 base, with 10 bases between. Written as DNA, the CDR3 is TGTGCCATCAGTGAGACAGGGGAGGGCACAGATACGCAGTATTTT. Amino acids: CAISETGEGTDTQYF.

The rearrangement joins TRBV29-1 to TRBJ1-2; the D gene is possibly TRBD1 (6 bases). Trimming shortened V by 4 bases and J by 6 bases, and 21 bases separated the two germline ends. The V gene's germline CDR1 is SQVTM and CDR2 ANQGSEA. CDR3 length: 15 amino acids. CDR3 sequence (DNA): TGCAGCGTTGTGGGACCGCCGAGGGAGGGGGATGGCTACACCTTC. Encoded protein: CSVVGPPREGDGYTF.

This clone has more than one count but fewer than ten. V and J are TRBV9 and TRBJ1-4; D possibly corresponds to TRBD1 (5 bases). Trimming cost V 4 bases and J 6 bases, with 19 bases left between them. From germline, CDR1 is SGDLS and CDR2 YYNGEE. CDR3 length equals 16 residues. The CDR3 reads CASSPRDSRRDEKLFF. CDR3 in DNA: TGTGCCAGCAGCCCCCGGGACTCACGACGGGATGAAAAACTGTTTTTT.